This TCR beta chain was captured in a study of blood T cells in healthy people across ages. Study-wide results and caveats: Researchers said unsorted PBMCs prevented a conclusive naive versus antigen-experienced comparison. Comparison with aged donors showed that long-lived donors had more naive CD4+ cells and higher diversity.

Looked up from germline, CDR1 is SGHDT and CDR2 is YYEEEE. This CDR3 spans 17 amino acids. The V end lost 3 bases, the J end lost 4 bases, and 23 bases lay between the germline ends. In its sample, this clonotype was seen a few times. The antigen remains undetermined. Combining a sample-barcoded 5' primer with a J-beta primer mix, a second PCR ran for roughly 6 to 11 cycles. MiXCR, applied by TCRdb to the 5' RACE reads, yields one record per CDR3 protein. The table lists approximately 1,100,000 distinct CDR3 sequences, 40% to 45% of them singletons. The specimen sequenced was blood. The V and J genes are TRBV5-6 and TRBJ2-7; D might be TRBD1 or TRBD2, each matching 5 bases. The TCR originated in a woman between 55 and 75 years old in good health. The CDR3 reads CASSSNWGTQLIYEQYF. The CDR3 nucleotides read TGTGCCAGCAGCTCCAACTGGGGGACGCAGCTAATTTACGAGCAGTACTTC.